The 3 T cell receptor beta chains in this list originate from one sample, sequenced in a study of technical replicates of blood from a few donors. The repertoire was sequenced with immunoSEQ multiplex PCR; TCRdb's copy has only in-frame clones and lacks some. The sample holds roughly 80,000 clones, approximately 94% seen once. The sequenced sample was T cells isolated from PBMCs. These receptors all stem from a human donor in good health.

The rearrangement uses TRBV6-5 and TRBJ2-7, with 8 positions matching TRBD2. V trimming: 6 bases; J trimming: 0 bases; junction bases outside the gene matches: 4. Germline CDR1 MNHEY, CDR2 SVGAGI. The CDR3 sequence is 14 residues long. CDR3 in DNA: TGTGCCAGCAGCACTAGCGGCCTCTCCTACGAGCAGTACTTC. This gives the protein CASSTSGLSYEQYF.

The CDR3 DNA follows: TGTGCCAGCACGACAGGGTACGATGGCTACACCTTC. This codes for CASTTGYDGYTF. The rearrangement joins TRBV28 to TRBJ1-2; 7 bases are shared with TRBD1. The V segment lost 7 bases and the J segment 6 bases; nucleotides outside the gene matches: 5. The CDR3 spans 12 residues. The germline gives CDR1 MDHEN, CDR2 SYDVKM.

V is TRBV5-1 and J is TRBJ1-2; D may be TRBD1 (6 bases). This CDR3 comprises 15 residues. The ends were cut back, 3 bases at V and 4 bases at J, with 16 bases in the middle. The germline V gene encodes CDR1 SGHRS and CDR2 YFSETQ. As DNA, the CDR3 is TGCGCCAGCAGCTCTACAGGGATTGGGTCCTATGGCTACACCTTC. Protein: CASSSTGIGSYGYTF.